Listed below are T cell receptor beta chains from one sample, sequenced in a study of identifying expanded T cells in peripheral blood. Generated by immunoSEQ multiplex PCR, the TCRdb table keeps only in-frame clones and is missing some. Of tens of thousands of clones listed, roughly 86% are singletons. Sequencing used blood. Receptors originate from a person aged 18 to 69 in good health. Each CDR3 is given with its conserved first and last residue. D genes are given only for firm matches. A clone size is listed for some rows: how often the clone was seen (once, few, many), or a class if it is expanded.

- TRBJ1-5 TRBV29-1 - CSVVFDHRGNQPQHF TGCAGCGTTGTTTTCGATCATAGGGGCAATCAGCCCCAGCATTTT
- TRBJ2-7 TRBV5-5 - CASSLDPSSGEQYF TGTGCCAGCAGCTTGGACCCCTCCAGTGGCGAGCAGTACTTC
- TRBJ2-7 TRBV9 - CASSVKDGYEQYF TGTGCCAGCAGCGTCAAAGACGGTTACGAGCAGTACTTC
- TRBJ1-5 TRBV6-5 - CASRQGNSNQPQHF TGTGCCAGCAGGCAGGGAAATAGCAATCAGCCCCAGCATTTT
- TRBJ2-2 TRBV6-1 - CASRGRKHTGELFF TGTGCCAGCAGAGGACGGAAACACACCGGGGAGCTGTTTTTT
TRBD1 TRBJ2-7 TRBV6-5 - CASSYGQGGPYEQYF TGTGCCAGCAGTTATGGACAGGGAGGCCCCTACGAGCAGTACTTC
TRBD1 TRBJ2-7 TRBV19 - CASSQIPGQGDEQYF TGTGCCAGTAGTCAGATTCCGGGACAGGGGGACGAGCAGTACTTC
- TRBJ1-2 TRBV6-1 - CASSELVAQPSNYGYTF TGTGCCAGCAGTGAACTGGTGGCACAGCCTTCCAACTATGGCTACACCTTC
- TRBJ1-2 TRBV29-1 - CSVEGESGQEYGYTF TGCAGCGTTGAAGGGGAGTCAGGGCAAGAGTATGGCTACACCTTC
- TRBJ2-3 TRBV2 - CASSADLGTQYF TGTGCCAGCAGTGCGGATCTCGGTACGCAGTATTTT
TRBD2 TRBJ2-7 TRBV15 - CATSRDSKVRGLAGGMSSYEQYF TGTGCCACCAGCAGAGATTCCAAAGTCAGGGGACTAGCGGGAGGTATGAGCTCCTACGAGCAGTACTTC
- TRBJ2-3 TRBV5-1 - CASSLLGGTDTQYF TGCGCCAGCAGCTTGCTGGGAGGCACAGATACGCAGTATTTT
- TRBJ1-1 TRBV11-2 - CASSLFAKEDTEAFF TGTGCCAGCAGCTTATTTGCCAAAGAGGACACTGAAGCTTTCTTT
TRBD1 TRBJ2-3 TRBV9 once CASSATTGPSGGDTQYF TGTGCCAGCAGCGCCACGACAGGGCCATCTGGGGGAGATACGCAGTATTTT
TRBD2 TRBJ2-1 TRBV15 - CATSREASGSRYEQFF TGTGCCACCAGCAGAGAGGCTAGCGGGAGTAGGTATGAGCAGTTCTTC
- TRBJ2-7 TRBV5-6 - CASSGDFSSYEQYF TGTGCCAGCAGCGGGGATTTTAGCTCCTACGAGCAGTACTTC
- TRBJ1-5 TRBV19 few CASSTGYGNQPQHF TGTGCCAGTAGTACAGGGTATGGCAATCAGCCCCAGCATTTT
TRBD2 TRBJ2-2 TRBV7-2 once CASSRTEAGTSGPGGELFF TGTGCCAGCAGCCGAACCGAAGCCGGGACTAGCGGTCCGGGGGGGGAGCTGTTTTTT
- TRBJ1-1 TRBV19 few CASSPQNTEAFF TGTGCCAGTAGTCCCCAGAACACTGAAGCTTTCTTT
- TRBJ1-6 TRBV9 - CASSVGRGWNSPLHF TGTGCCAGCAGCGTAGGGAGGGGGTGGAATTCACCCCTCCACTTT
- TRBJ1-1 TRBV28 - CASSLNLPGWAFF TGTGCCAGCAGTTTGAACCTCCCGGGGTGGGCTTTCTTT
TRBD1 TRBJ2-2 TRBV6-1 - CASSEETGGTGELFF TGTGCCAGCAGTGAAGAGACAGGGGGCACCGGGGAGCTGTTTTTT
TRBD2 TRBJ2-3 TRBV5-4 - CASSRLGGADTQYF TGTGCCAGCAGCCGTTTGGGGGGGGCAGATACGCAGTATTTT
- TRBJ1-2 TRBV28 - CASTSTQDGYTF TGTGCCAGCACTTCAACCCAGGATGGCTACACCTTC
- TRBJ1-1 TRBV5-1 - CASRLWEGIWTEAFF TGCGCCAGCAGACTTTGGGAGGGGATTTGGACTGAAGCTTTCTTT
- TRBJ1-1 TRBV19 - CASIIRRERNTEAFF TGTGCCAGTATAATCAGGAGGGAAAGGAACACTGAAGCTTTCTTT
- TRBJ2-3 TRBV7-9 - CASSLWASEHTDTQYF TGTGCCAGCAGCTTATGGGCTAGCGAACACACAGATACGCAGTATTTT
- TRBJ2-7 TRBV18 - CASSPSTYEQYF TGTGCCAGCTCCCCTAGTACCTACGAGCAGTACTTC
TRBD1 TRBJ2-1 TRBV6-6 - CASNPGTGDEQFF TGTGCCAGCAATCCAGGGACAGGGGATGAGCAGTTCTTC
TRBD2 TRBJ2-7 TRBV28 - CALGLADTYEQYF TGTGCCTTGGGACTAGCGGACACCTACGAGCAGTACTTC
TRBD1 TRBJ2-2 TRBV9 - CASRQGADTGELFF TGTGCCAGCAGACAGGGGGCGGACACCGGGGAGCTGTTTTTT
- TRBJ1-6 TRBV6-1 - CASTRTDNSPLHF TGTGCCAGCACCCGGACAGATAATTCACCCCTCCACTTT
TRBD1 TRBJ2-1 TRBV5-1 - CASSLTGGNEQFF TGCGCCAGCAGCTTAACAGGGGGCAATGAGCAGTTCTTC
- TRBJ2-7 TRBV15 - CATSAGKAYEQYF TGTGCCACCAGCGCAGGGAAGGCCTACGAGCAGTACTTC
TRBD2 TRBJ2-2 TRBV25-1 - CASSAASGRTGELFF TGTGCCAGCAGTGCAGCTAGCGGGAGGACCGGGGAGCTGTTTTTT
TRBD1 TRBJ2-7 TRBV10-3 - CAISEAGQGGYEQYF TGTGCCATCAGTGAGGCAGGACAGGGGGGCTACGAGCAGTACTTC
- TRBJ1-2 TRBV2 - CASSEEVGWFGYTF TGTGCCAGCAGTGAAGAGGTAGGGTGGTTTGGCTACACCTTC
- TRBJ2-3 TRBV30 once CAWSGGATTDTQYF TGTGCCTGGAGTGGAGGGGCGACCACAGATACGCAGTATTTT
- TRBJ1-3 TRBV23-1 - CASSQEDSASGNTIYF TGCGCCAGCAGTCAGGAGGACAGCGCATCTGGAAACACCATATATTTT
- TRBJ2-7 TRBV5-5 - CASSLGREYYEQYF TGTGCCAGCAGCTTGGGAAGGGAGTACTACGAGCAGTACTTC
- TRBJ1-4 TRBV4-1 - CASGTGPNYEKLFF TGCGCCAGCGGTACAGGGCCGAACTATGAAAAACTGTTTTTT
- TRBJ1-1 TRBV27 - CASSLSRNTEAFF TGTGCCAGCAGTTTATCCAGGAACACTGAAGCTTTCTTT
- TRBJ1-1 TRBV4-1 - CASSQLEFTNTEAFF TGCGCCAGCAGCCAATTAGAGTTTACGAACACTGAAGCTTTCTTT
- TRBJ2-3 TRBV15 - CATSRAFGAGVITDTQYF TGTGCCACCAGCAGAGCCTTTGGGGCAGGGGTAATCACAGATACGCAGTATTTT
- TRBJ2-1 TRBV6-4 - CASSDGEVGHNEQFF TGTGCCAGCAGTGACGGCGAAGTAGGTCACAATGAGCAGTTCTTC
- TRBJ2-1 TRBV11-2 - CASSLGGLGPFF TGTGCCAGCAGCTTAGGTGGACTCGGGCCGTTCTTC
TRBD2 TRBJ2-1 TRBV5-6 once CASSFVGLAVRNEQFF TGTGCCAGCAGCTTTGTGGGACTAGCTGTACGTAATGAGCAGTTCTTC
TRBD2 TRBJ2-1 TRBV5-6 - CASSHSSGSSYNEQFF TGTGCCAGCAGCCATTCTAGCGGGAGCTCCTACAATGAGCAGTTCTTC
- TRBJ1-2 TRBV28 - CASTDSYGYTF TGTGCCAGCACCGACTCCTATGGCTACACCTTC
- TRBJ2-4 TRBV21-1 once CASSKSAPKTGFQYF TGTGCCAGCAGCAAAAGCGCTCCCAAAACGGGCTTTCAGTACTTC
- TRBJ2-3 TRBV2 - CASSADHVPDTQYF TGTGCCAGCAGTGCAGACCACGTCCCAGATACGCAGTATTTT
- TRBJ2-7 TRBV6-5 few CASSSGGREQYF TGTGCCAGCAGTTCCGGGGGCCGGGAGCAGTACTTC
TRBD2 TRBJ2-7 TRBV6-5 - CASSWTSGSSYEQYF TGTGCCAGCAGTTGGACTAGCGGGAGCTCCTACGAGCAGTACTTC